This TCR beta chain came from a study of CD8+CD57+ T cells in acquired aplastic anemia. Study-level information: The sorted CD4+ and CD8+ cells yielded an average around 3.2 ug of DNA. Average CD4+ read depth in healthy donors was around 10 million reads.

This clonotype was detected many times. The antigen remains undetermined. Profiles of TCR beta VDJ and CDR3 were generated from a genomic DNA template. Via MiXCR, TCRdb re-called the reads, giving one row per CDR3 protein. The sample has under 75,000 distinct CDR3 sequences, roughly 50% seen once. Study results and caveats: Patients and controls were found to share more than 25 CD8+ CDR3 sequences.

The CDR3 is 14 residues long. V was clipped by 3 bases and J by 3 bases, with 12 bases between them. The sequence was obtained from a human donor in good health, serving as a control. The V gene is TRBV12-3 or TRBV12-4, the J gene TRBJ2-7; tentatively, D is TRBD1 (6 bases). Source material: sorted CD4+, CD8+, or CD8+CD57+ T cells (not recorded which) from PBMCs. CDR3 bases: TGTGCCAGCAGTTTGGGACATTCTTTCTACGAGCAGTACTTC. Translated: CASSLGHSFYEQYF.